What follows describes a single T cell receptor (beta chain). Its antigen is currently unknown. Use of 60 Vbeta and 13 Jbeta primers characterized the PCR. The method was immunoSEQ multiplex PCR; TCRdb's version includes in-frame clones alone and lacks a portion of them. The repertoire has 250,000 to 350,000 clones, roughly 85% of them found once; the top ten carry less than 4%. The source of the sample is a study of cytomegalovirus exposure and HLA in healthy donors. Study outcomes and limitations: Reportedly, diagnosis of cytomegalovirus status by the classifier showed high specificity and sensitivity. Most TCR sequences were seen very rarely across donors, but some public TCRs occurred in many.

V gave up 3 bases and J gave up 8 bases, with 14 bases separating them. The CDR3 runs 14 residues. Germline V gene lookup returns CDR1 MDHEN and CDR2 SYDVKM. The TCR comes from a man in his forties in good health and CMV-seropositive. The sample taken for sequencing was PBMCs. The rearrangement joins TRBV28 to TRBJ2-1, with D possibly matching TRBD1 (5 bases). As DNA, the CDR3 is TGTGCCAGCAGTTTTAGTGGCAGGGCCGATGAGCAGTTCTTC. Residues: CASSFSGRADEQFF. Filled out from reference TRBV28 and TRBJ2-1, the complete variable domain reads DVKVTQSSRYLVKRTGEKVFLECVQDMDHENMFWYRQDPGLGLRLIYFSYDVKMKEKGDIPEGYSVSREKKERFSLILESASTNQTSMYLCASSFSGRADEQFFGPGTRLTVL.